This TCR beta chain was obtained from a study of T cell responses to AZD1222 COVID-19 vaccine. This CDR3 is 13 amino acids long. Germline V CDR1 and CDR2: SGHKS, YYEKEE (reference sequence). The junction had 6 bases not matched to a gene; V was cut back by 4 bases and J by 7 bases. Produced via immunoSEQ multiplex PCR; TCRdb's table is partial and in-frame only. This table holds approximately 100,000 clones, around nine tenths found once. The specimen comprised peripheral blood, sampled on day 0 of AZD1222 vaccination. This TCR came from an adult in good health. The chain couples TRBV5-5 to TRBJ1-2; 8 bases match TRBD1. The CDR3 DNA is TGTGCCAGCAGCCCGGAAGGACAGGGTGGCTACACCTTC. Translation: CASSPEGQGGYTF.